This T cell receptor beta chain was captured in a study of T cells in Graves' hyperthyroidism and ophthalmopathy. Study-level results: Clonotypes that were expanded in thyroid above 0.001 mostly appeared in blood too.

The CDR3 loop spans 14 amino acids. V was trimmed by 4 bases and J by 5 bases, leaving 10 bases between them. Germline CDR1 and CDR2: SGDLS and YYNGEE. This clonotype was observed many times. Its antigen is undetermined. RNA transcripts served as the template for amplifying TCR beta CDR3 regions. First-round RT-PCR targeting the TCR CDR3 was performed with the HTBI primer set. TCRdb fed the multiplex PCR reads into MiXCR, producing one record per CDR3 protein. The sample records over 90,000 distinct CDR3 sequences, 40% to 50% being singletons. V and J are TRBV9 and TRBJ1-6; no reliable D call. The sequenced material came from blood. The clonotype was recovered from a man aged 35-49 years with Graves' hyperthyroidism. CDR3 in amino acids: CASSLGSNNSPLHF. The CDR3 DNA reads TGTGCCAGCAGCCTCGGGTCAAATAATTCACCCCTCCACTTT.